This entry is about one T cell receptor (beta chain). The entry originates in a study of blood T cell repertoires in COVID-19. Recruited during active infection, patients (from Seattle) were subsequently followed longitudinally. Trimming pared 0 bases from V and 6 bases from J, leaving 5 bases between. CDR3 length equals 13 residues. CDR1 and CDR2 (germline): LNHDA, SQIVND (reference sequence). Sequencing used immunoSEQ multiplex PCR; TCRdb keeps in-frame clones, though not all of them. Of roughly 340,000 clones listed, over 70% were seen once; the top ten hold roughly 6%. This clonotype originated in a woman aged 50 to 65 with COVID-19, enrolled during active disease. Input material: peripheral blood. This chain joins TRBV19 and TRBJ2-2; D is ambiguous. In DNA, the CDR3 is TGTGCCAGTAGTATAGATCCCTCCGGGGAGCTGTTTTTT. Translated: CASSIDPSGELFF.